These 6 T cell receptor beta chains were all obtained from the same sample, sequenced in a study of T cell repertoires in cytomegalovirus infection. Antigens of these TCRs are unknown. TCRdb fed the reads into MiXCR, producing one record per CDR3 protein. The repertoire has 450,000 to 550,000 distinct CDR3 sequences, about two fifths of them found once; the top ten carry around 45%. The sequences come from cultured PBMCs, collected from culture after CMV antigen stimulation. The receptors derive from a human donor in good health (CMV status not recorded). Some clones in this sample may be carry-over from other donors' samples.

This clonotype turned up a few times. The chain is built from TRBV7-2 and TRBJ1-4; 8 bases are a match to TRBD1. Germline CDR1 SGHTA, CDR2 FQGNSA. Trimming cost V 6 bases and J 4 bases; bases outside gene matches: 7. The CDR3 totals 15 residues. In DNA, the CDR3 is TGTGCCAGCAGTTCTCAGGGGGCGCTTAATGAAAAACTGTTTTTT. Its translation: CASSSQGALNEKLFF.

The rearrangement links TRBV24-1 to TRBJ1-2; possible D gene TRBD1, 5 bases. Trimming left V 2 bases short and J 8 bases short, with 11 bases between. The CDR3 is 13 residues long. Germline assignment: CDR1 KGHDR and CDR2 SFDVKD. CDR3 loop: CATSDSGLRGYTF. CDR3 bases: TGTGCCACCAGTGATTCAGGGTTGCGGGGCTACACCTTC.

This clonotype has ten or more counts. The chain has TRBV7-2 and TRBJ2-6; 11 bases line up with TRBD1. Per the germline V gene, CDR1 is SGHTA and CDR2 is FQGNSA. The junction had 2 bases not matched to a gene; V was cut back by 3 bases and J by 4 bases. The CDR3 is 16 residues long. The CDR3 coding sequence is TGTGCCAGCAGCTTGGACAGGGGGCTCGGGGCCAACGTCCTGACTTTC. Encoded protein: CASSLDRGLGANVLTF.

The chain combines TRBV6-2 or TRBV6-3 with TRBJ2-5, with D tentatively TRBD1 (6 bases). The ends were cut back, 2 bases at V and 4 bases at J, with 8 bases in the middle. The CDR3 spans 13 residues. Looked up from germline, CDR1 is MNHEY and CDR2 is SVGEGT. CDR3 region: CASSYGQIETQYF. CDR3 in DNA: TGTGCCAGCAGTTACGGACAGATAGAGACCCAGTACTTC.

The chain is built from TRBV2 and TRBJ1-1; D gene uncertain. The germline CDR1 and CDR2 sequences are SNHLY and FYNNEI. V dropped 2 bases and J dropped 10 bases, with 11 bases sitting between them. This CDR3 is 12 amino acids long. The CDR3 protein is CASSEYTLGAFF. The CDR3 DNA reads TGTGCCAGCAGTGAATATACCTTGGGAGCTTTCTTT.

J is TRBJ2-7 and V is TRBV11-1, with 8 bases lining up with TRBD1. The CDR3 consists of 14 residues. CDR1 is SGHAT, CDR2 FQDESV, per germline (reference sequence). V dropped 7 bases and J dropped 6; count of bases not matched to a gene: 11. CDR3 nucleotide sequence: TGTGCCAGCACCCCCGTGGACAGGGCTGGCGAGCAGTACTTC. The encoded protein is CASTPVDRAGEQYF.